This T cell receptor beta chain was observed in a study of graft-versus-host responses after intestinal transplantation. Germline V CDR1 and CDR2: SGHAT, FQDESV (reference sequence). Trimming cost V 3 bases and J 4 bases, with 16 bases left between them. CDR3 length: 16 amino acids. Study results and caveats: Recipient marrow held GvH clones, some first seen in ileum or blood.

TCRdb's copy holds only in-frame clones and misses some; the assay was immunoSEQ multiplex PCR. The sample includes 75,000 to 90,000 clones, roughly nine tenths of them seen just once. On this clone: Antigen specificity is unknown.

The chain joins TRBV11-1 to TRBJ2-1; possible D gene TRBD1, 5 bases. The clonotype comes from a human donor who received an intestinal transplant. The specimen comprised unstimulated CD4+ T cells sorted from spleen or lymph node cells, sampled before intestinal transplant. The CDR3 region has the DNA TGTGCCAGCAGCTTGCACGACAGCGCGACTTACAATGAGCAGTTCTTC. This translates into CASSLHDSATYNEQFF.